This T cell receptor (beta chain) stems from a study of beta chain features in type 1 diabetes. The sequenced template was cDNA made from the entire isolated RNA. The protocol was immunoSEQ multiplex PCR, while the TCRdb copy is restricted to in-frame clones and leaves out a portion. The table includes some 270,000 clones, about 11% detected once. Averaging approximately 110 mL, one heparinised blood draw came from each individual donor. The authors obtained over 98% purity in all sorted populations. This clone was seen only a few times. Its matching antigen is unknown. From germline, CDR1 is SGHDT and CDR2 YYEEEE. The CDR3 extends over 16 amino acids. Trimming removed 4 bases from V and 7 bases from J, with 24 bases in between. Regarding the study as a whole: Junctions at VDJ sites from type 1 diabetes patients had fewer insertions and more deletions. The study found moderately but significantly shorter TCRB CDR3s in all four CD4+ subsets of Type 1 diabetes patients. Cells carrying high TCR expression could end up over-represented when cDNA is sequenced.

The clonotype originates from a young man with type 1 diabetes. V is TRBV5-6 and J is TRBJ2-7; D is perhaps TRBD1 (6 bases). The sequenced material came from naive CD4+ T cells from blood. The CDR3 nucleotides are TGTGCCAGCAGCCTCCTGGAGCACAGGGCGTTTGGGGAGCAGTACTTC. Amino acid sequence: CASSLLEHRAFGEQYF.